The 5 T cell receptor beta chains given below trace back to one sample, sequenced in a study of blood T cell repertoires in COVID-19. Here immunoSEQ multiplex PCR was the method, and the copy in TCRdb shows in-frame clones only, minus some. Among a few hundred thousand clones listed, 85% to 90% were seen once. Sequencing was done on a sample of peripheral blood. The source of these receptors is a woman aged 70-85 years with active or convalescent COVID-19.

V gene TRBV19 combines with J gene TRBJ1-1; D gene ambiguous. The V gene's germline CDR1 is LNHDA and CDR2 SQIVND (reference sequence). The CDR3 extends over 12 amino acids. The V end was cut by 6 bases, the J end by 3 bases, with 8 bases between. The chain's CDR3 is CASSGVYTEAFF. DNA for the CDR3: TGTGCCAGTAGCGGAGTTTACACTGAAGCTTTCTTT.

The rearrangement uses TRBV27 and TRBJ1-6; D remains unclear. Trimming removed 7 bases at V and 1 base at J, with 14 bases between. Germline CDR1 reads MNHEY; CDR2 reads SMNVEV (reference sequence). CDR3 length: 16 amino acids. Written as DNA, the CDR3 is TGTGCCAGCATTCTCCCGGGAGTTTCCTATAATTCACCCCTCCACTTT. As protein: CASILPGVSYNSPLHF.

The chain couples TRBV20-1 to TRBJ2-7, with D hard to call. This CDR3 comprises 10 residues. The germline V gene has CDR1 DFQATT and CDR2 SNEGSKA (reference sequence). With 5 bases removed from V and 1 base from J, the gap between germline ends came to 3 bases. CDR3: CSALSYEQYF. CDR3 nucleotide sequence: TGCAGTGCTTTATCCTACGAGCAGTACTTC.

J is TRBJ2-7 and V is TRBV4-2; TRBD1 might be the D (6 bases). Deletions cut 1 base from V and 3 bases from J, with 16 bases between. The germline V gene encodes CDR1 LGHNA and CDR2 YNFKEQ. This CDR3 contains 16 residues. This CDR3 is CASSQVSGQGFYEQYF. Here the CDR3 DNA reads TGTGCCAGCAGCCAAGTTTCGGGGCAGGGGTTCTACGAGCAGTACTTC.

The chain joins TRBV7-9 to TRBJ1-1, with 9 nucleotides matching TRBD1. V was clipped by 1 base and J by 8 bases; unmatched bases: 5. CDR1 and CDR2 from the germline V gene are SEHNR and FQNEAQ (reference sequence). This CDR3 comprises 14 residues. This chain's CDR3 is CASSLGTGVEEAFF. The CDR3 coding sequence is TGTGCCAGCAGCTTAGGGACAGGGGTTGAAGAAGCTTTCTTT.